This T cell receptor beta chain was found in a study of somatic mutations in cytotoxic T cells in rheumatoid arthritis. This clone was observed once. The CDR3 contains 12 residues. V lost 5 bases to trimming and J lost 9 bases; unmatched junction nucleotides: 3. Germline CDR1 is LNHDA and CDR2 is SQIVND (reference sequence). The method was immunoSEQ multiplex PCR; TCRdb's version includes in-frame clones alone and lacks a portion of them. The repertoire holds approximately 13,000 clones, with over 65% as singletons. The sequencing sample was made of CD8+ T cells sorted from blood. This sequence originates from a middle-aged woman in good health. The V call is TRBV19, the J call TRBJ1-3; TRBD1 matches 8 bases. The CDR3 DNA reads TGTGCCAGTAGTTTTACAGGGGGCACCATATATTTT. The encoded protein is CASSFTGGTIYF.